A selection of T cell receptor beta chains follows, all from one sample in a study of control samples from healthy donors and cancer patients. TCRdb keeps only in-frame clones here, not all; method: immunoSEQ multiplex PCR. Of around 180,000 clones detected, around 90% appear once; the ten largest clones hold around 5.1%. Specimen: blood. The receptor source for this set is a woman aged 25 to 39 in good health. Both conserved end residues are part of each CDR3. The D gene is left open where the match is weak. Clone sizes are given selectively: once, few, many, or a class where the clone is expanded.

j_gene: TRBJ1-5; len: 14; abundance: NA; d_gene: NA; v_gene: TRBV23-1; CDR3nt: TGCGCCAGCAGCGAAACCAGACACTATCAGCCCCAGCATTTT; CDR3aa: CASSETRHYQPQHF
j_gene: TRBJ1-6; len: 15; abundance: NA; d_gene: NA; v_gene: TRBV7-9; CDR3nt: TGTGCCAGCAGTGGGGGAGCGAGTTATAATTCACCCCTCCACTTT; CDR3aa: CASSGGASYNSPLHF
j_gene: TRBJ1-1; len: 12; abundance: once; d_gene: NA; v_gene: TRBV6-5; CDR3nt: TGTGCCAGCAGTAGAGGGGATACTGAAGCTTTCTTT; CDR3aa: CASSRGDTEAFF
j_gene: TRBJ1-3; len: 18; abundance: once; d_gene: TRBD1; v_gene: TRBV19; CDR3nt: TGTGCCAGTAGTATAATCAACAGGGGGTTCGTCTCTGGAAACACCATATATTTT; CDR3aa: CASSIINRGFVSGNTIYF
j_gene: TRBJ1-4; len: 16; abundance: NA; d_gene: NA; v_gene: TRBV7-6; CDR3nt: TGTGCCAGCAGTTCCCCCCTCGGGGGAGGCACTGAAAAACTGTTTTTT; CDR3aa: CASSSPLGGGTEKLFF
j_gene: TRBJ2-7; len: 12; abundance: once; d_gene: TRBD2; v_gene: TRBV13; CDR3nt: TGTGCCAGCAGCCCGGCCGGGAGGGAGCAGTACTTC; CDR3aa: CASSPAGREQYF
j_gene: TRBJ2-2; len: 14; abundance: NA; d_gene: NA; v_gene: TRBV27; CDR3nt: TGTGCCAGCAGTTTGGGGGTGGACACCGGGGAGCTGTTTTTT; CDR3aa: CASSLGVDTGELFF
j_gene: TRBJ2-5; len: 14; abundance: NA; d_gene: NA; v_gene: TRBV5-1; CDR3nt: TGCGCCAGCAGCTTGGCCACACAGCAAGAGACCCAGTACTTC; CDR3aa: CASSLATQQETQYF
j_gene: TRBJ1-2; len: 16; abundance: NA; d_gene: NA; v_gene: TRBV3-1/TRBV3-2; CDR3nt: TGTGCCAGCAGCCAAGATGTCGGGTTAGCTAACTATGGCTACACCTTC; CDR3aa: CASSQDVGLANYGYTF
j_gene: TRBJ1-3; len: 13; abundance: NA; d_gene: NA; v_gene: TRBV30; CDR3nt: TGTGCCCTCAATTTAGGGATTGGAAACACCATATATTTT; CDR3aa: CALNLGIGNTIYF
j_gene: TRBJ2-7; len: 15; abundance: NA; d_gene: TRBD2; v_gene: TRBV29-1; CDR3nt: TGCAGCGTTGATGAAACAGCGGGAGGGCCCGCCGAGCAGTACTTC; CDR3aa: CSVDETAGGPAEQYF
j_gene: TRBJ2-3; len: 16; abundance: NA; d_gene: TRBD1; v_gene: TRBV6-1; CDR3nt: TGTGCCAGCAGTGGGGGGACAGGCCCAAGGACAGATACGCAGTATTTT; CDR3aa: CASSGGTGPRTDTQYF
j_gene: TRBJ2-4; len: 14; abundance: few; d_gene: TRBD2; v_gene: TRBV5-1; CDR3nt: TGCGCCAGCAGCAGGCCCTCGGCGGGAGACATTCAGTACTTC; CDR3aa: CASSRPSAGDIQYF
j_gene: TRBJ1-3; len: 15; abundance: NA; d_gene: TRBD1; v_gene: TRBV5-1; CDR3nt: TGCGCCAGCAGCCGACAGGGGGCATCTGGAAACACCATATATTTT; CDR3aa: CASSRQGASGNTIYF
j_gene: TRBJ1-2; len: 11; abundance: NA; d_gene: NA; v_gene: TRBV6-4; CDR3nt: TGTGCCAGCAGTGAAGGTGGGGGCTACACCTTC; CDR3aa: CASSEGGGYTF
j_gene: TRBJ2-1; len: 12; abundance: NA; d_gene: NA; v_gene: TRBV7-2; CDR3nt: TGTGCCAGCAGCTTAAGGGGGAATGAGCAGTTCTTC; CDR3aa: CASSLRGNEQFF
j_gene: TRBJ1-4; len: 12; abundance: NA; d_gene: NA; v_gene: TRBV13; CDR3nt: TGTGCCAGCAGCTTATACCCGGGGGAACTGTTTTTT; CDR3aa: CASSLYPGELFF
j_gene: TRBJ1-4; len: 15; abundance: NA; d_gene: NA; v_gene: TRBV7-8; CDR3nt: TGTGCCAGCAGCTTATCGGGTGCAACTAATGAAAAACTGTTTTTT; CDR3aa: CASSLSGATNEKLFF
j_gene: TRBJ1-1; len: 15; abundance: NA; d_gene: NA; v_gene: TRBV5-4; CDR3nt: TGTGCCAGCAGCGCGGACATTTTCATGAACACTGAAGCTTTCTTT; CDR3aa: CASSADIFMNTEAFF
j_gene: TRBJ1-2; len: 14; abundance: NA; d_gene: TRBD1; v_gene: TRBV4-2; CDR3nt: TGTGCCAGCAGCCAGGGACAGGGGGGATTGCGCTACACCTTC; CDR3aa: CASSQGQGGLRYTF
j_gene: TRBJ2-3; len: 15; abundance: NA; d_gene: NA; v_gene: TRBV5-1; CDR3nt: TGCGCCAGCAGCTTGGTCGGGGGTAGCACAGATACGCAGTATTTT; CDR3aa: CASSLVGGSTDTQYF
j_gene: TRBJ2-5; len: 12; abundance: NA; d_gene: TRBD1; v_gene: TRBV6-5; CDR3nt: TGTGCCAGCCGGGACAGGGTGGAGACCCAGTACTTC; CDR3aa: CASRDRVETQYF
j_gene: TRBJ2-7; len: 18; abundance: NA; d_gene: TRBD2; v_gene: TRBV7-9; CDR3nt: TGTGCCAGCAGCTGGACCTCTAGCGGGCAACTACAATCCTACGAGCAGTACTTC; CDR3aa: CASSWTSSGQLQSYEQYF
j_gene: TRBJ1-5; len: 15; abundance: NA; d_gene: NA; v_gene: TRBV2; CDR3nt: TGTGCCAGCAGTGTAGCCGGGACACAAAATCAGCCCCAGCATTTT; CDR3aa: CASSVAGTQNQPQHF
j_gene: TRBJ2-1; len: 15; abundance: NA; d_gene: TRBD2; v_gene: TRBV4-1; CDR3nt: TGCGCCAGCAGCCAAGATGAAATAGCGGGAGTAGAGCAGTTCTTC; CDR3aa: CASSQDEIAGVEQFF
j_gene: TRBJ2-4; len: 19; abundance: NA; d_gene: TRBD1; v_gene: TRBV6-2/TRBV6-3; CDR3nt: TGTGCCAGCAGTTCAGACAGGGGGCGCTTAACAGTAGCCAAAAACATTCAGTACTTC; CDR3aa: CASSSDRGRLTVAKNIQYF
j_gene: TRBJ2-2; len: 14; abundance: NA; d_gene: NA; v_gene: TRBV5-4; CDR3nt: TGTGCCAGCAGCTTGGTTAGGGATCCCGGGGAGCTGTTTTTT; CDR3aa: CASSLVRDPGELFF
j_gene: TRBJ2-3; len: 13; abundance: NA; d_gene: NA; v_gene: TRBV11-2; CDR3nt: TGTGCCAGCAGCCCGGGGGTAACAGATACGCAGTATTTT; CDR3aa: CASSPGVTDTQYF
j_gene: TRBJ2-2; len: 17; abundance: once; d_gene: NA; v_gene: TRBV2; CDR3nt: TGTGCCAGCGGAGGGCAGGGGCAACTAACGAACACCGGGGAGCTGTTTTTT; CDR3aa: CASGGQGQLTNTGELFF
j_gene: TRBJ1-6; len: 17; abundance: NA; d_gene: TRBD1; v_gene: TRBV3-1/TRBV3-2; CDR3nt: TGTGCCAGCAGCCAAGTGGGGACAGGGGTGTCCAATTCACCCCTCCACTTT; CDR3aa: CASSQVGTGVSNSPLHF
j_gene: TRBJ1-6; len: 14; abundance: NA; d_gene: TRBD1; v_gene: TRBV9; CDR3nt: TGTGCCAGCAGCCTCCGGGACAGGGGCTCACCCCTCCACTTT; CDR3aa: CASSLRDRGSPLHF
j_gene: TRBJ2-3; len: 15; abundance: NA; d_gene: NA; v_gene: TRBV7-8; CDR3nt: TGTGCCAGCAGCTTAGCGGGAGGATTTACAGATACGCAGTATTTT; CDR3aa: CASSLAGGFTDTQYF
j_gene: TRBJ2-2; len: 13; abundance: NA; d_gene: NA; v_gene: TRBV7-9; CDR3nt: TGTGCCAGCACCGGGGGAGGTCCCGGGGAGCTGTTTTTT; CDR3aa: CASTGGGPGELFF
j_gene: TRBJ1-2; len: 11; abundance: NA; d_gene: NA; v_gene: TRBV10-3; CDR3nt: TGTGCCATCAGCAGAAACTATGGCTACACCTTC; CDR3aa: CAISRNYGYTF
j_gene: TRBJ2-3; len: 11; abundance: NA; d_gene: NA; v_gene: TRBV6-4; CDR3nt: TGTGCCAGCAGTGAGGGTTCGGGACAGTATTTT; CDR3aa: CASSEGSGQYF
j_gene: TRBJ2-2; len: 15; abundance: NA; d_gene: NA; v_gene: TRBV5-1; CDR3nt: TGCGCCAGCAGCGATGGGACAACGAACACCGGGGAGCTGTTTTTT; CDR3aa: CASSDGTTNTGELFF
j_gene: TRBJ1-2; len: 14; abundance: NA; d_gene: NA; v_gene: TRBV7-9; CDR3nt: TGTGCCAGCACCTTGCGGGCGGGGGACTATGGCTACACCTTC; CDR3aa: CASTLRAGDYGYTF
j_gene: TRBJ1-1; len: 14; abundance: NA; d_gene: NA; v_gene: TRBV2; CDR3nt: TGTGCCAGCACTCAAGGTGGGGTTTACACTGAAGCTTTCTTT; CDR3aa: CASTQGGVYTEAFF
j_gene: TRBJ2-7; len: 14; abundance: NA; d_gene: TRBD2; v_gene: TRBV19; CDR3nt: TGTGCCAGTAGTATTATCGGGGGGGTCTACGAGCAGTACTTC; CDR3aa: CASSIIGGVYEQYF
j_gene: TRBJ2-1; len: 14; abundance: NA; d_gene: NA; v_gene: TRBV4-1; CDR3nt: TGCGCCAGCAGCCCTACGTTGGGGGGCCAGGAGCAGTTCTTC; CDR3aa: CASSPTLGGQEQFF
j_gene: TRBJ2-3; len: 16; abundance: NA; d_gene: TRBD2; v_gene: TRBV5-4; CDR3nt: TGTGCCAGCAGCTTGTATTACGGGGGGGCCGGAGATACGCAGTATTTT; CDR3aa: CASSLYYGGAGDTQYF
j_gene: TRBJ1-2; len: 13; abundance: NA; d_gene: NA; v_gene: TRBV29-1; CDR3nt: TGCAGCGTTGAAGGCGGTTCAGGAGAGGGCTACACCTTC; CDR3aa: CSVEGGSGEGYTF